Shown below are 5 T cell receptor beta chains from a single sample sequenced in a study of T-cell reconstitution after alpha-beta-depleted transplantation in children. Molecular barcoding with unique molecular identifiers was used for the TCRbeta library. TCRdb independently ran MiXCR on the PCR reads; one entry per CDR3 protein. The sample yields roughly 500,000 distinct CDR3 sequences, about 33% seen once. The sequences come from PBMCs from the stem cell graft donor, collected from the stem cell graft. The receptors come from a human donor who donated a stem cell graft to a child with aplastic anemia.

This rearrangement joins TRBV7-9 to TRBJ1-1; D uncertain. The CDR3 is made up of 14 amino acids. Trimming pared 5 bases from V and 5 bases from J, leaving 15 bases between. Germline V gives CDR1 SEHNR, CDR2 FQNEAQ (reference sequence). In DNA, the CDR3 is TGTGCCAGCAGCGCGCGGACGGGCCGGACTGAAGCTTTCTTT. It translates to CASSARTGRTEAFF. The variable domain in full, completed from reference TRBV7-9 and TRBJ1-1, reads DTGVSQNPRHKITKRGQNVTFRCDPISEHNRLYWYRQTLGQGPEFLTYFQNEAQLEKSRLLSDRFSAERPKGSFSTLEIQRTEQGDSAMYLCASSARTGRTEAFFGQGTRLTVV.

The chain carries TRBV27 and TRBJ2-7; possible D gene TRBD1, 6 bases. V was pared by 3 bases and J by 6 bases, with 12 bases between. The CDR3 sequence is 13 residues long. Per germline, CDR1 MNHEY and CDR2 SMNVEV (reference sequence). The CDR3 DNA sequence: TGTGCCAGCAGTTTTAGGGGGAAGGGCGAGCAGTACGTC. Its protein is CASSFRGKGEQYV.

This chain links TRBV12-3 or TRBV12-4 with TRBJ2-1, with TRBD2 as a possible D gene (5 bases). The CDR3 covers 12 residues. V lost 0 bases and J lost 14, with 11 bases in between. CDR3: CASSLAGELEFF. The CDR3 coding sequence is TGTGCCAGCAGTTTAGCTGGGGAGTTAGAGTTCTTC.

This clonotype was observed a handful of times. This chain connects TRBV7-2 to TRBJ2-4, with a possible D match to TRBD2 (5 bases). Looked up from germline, CDR1 is SGHTA and CDR2 is FQGNSA. CDR3 size: 13 residues. With 1 base removed from V and 12 bases from J, the gap between germline ends came to 13 bases. As DNA, the CDR3 is TGTGCCAGCAGCTTAGTCACACTAGTCTCTCAGTACTTC. This translates into CASSLVTLVSQYF.

This clonotype was seen a few times. The chain combines TRBV7-2 with TRBJ2-5, with 11 bases matching TRBD2. The germline V gene encodes CDR1 SGHTA and CDR2 FQGNSA. V shed 5 bases, J shed 4 bases, and the junction held 6 bases outside the gene matches. The CDR3 extends over 15 amino acids. Here the CDR3 reads CASSKASGRIETQYF. The DNA for the CDR3 is TGTGCCAGCAGCAAAGCTAGCGGGAGGATAGAGACCCAGTACTTC. The full variable domain, rest sourced from reference TRBV7-2 and TRBJ2-5, is GAGVSQSPSNKVTEKGKDVELRCDPISGHTALYWYRQSLGQGLEFLIYFQGNSAPDKSGLPSDRFSAERTGGSVSTLTIQRTQQEDSAVYLCASSKASGRIETQYFGPGTRLLVL.